This TCR beta chain stems from a study of shared clonotypes between healthy human individuals. Regarding the study as a whole: Clonotype sharing among donors was thought likely to change with sequencing depth.

Worth noting for this clone: Its matching antigen is unknown.

An approximately 200 ng quantity of DNA, tens of thousands of T cell genomes, went into the sorted-subset replicate PCRs. The assay was immunoSEQ multiplex PCR, and TCRdb's table has in-frame clones only and misses some. This sample has hundreds of thousands of clones, with approximately 97% found just once. Looked up from germline, CDR1 is MDHEN and CDR2 is SYDVKM. The CDR3 spans 13 residues. The J gene is TRBJ2-5, the V gene TRBV28; D may correspond to TRBD1 or TRBD2 (5 bases each). The DNA end lines up better with TRBJ2-7; the J call may be wrong. Material: naive CD4+ T cells sorted from blood. Subset specified: CD45RA+ positively selected. The sequence was obtained from a woman in her twenties or thirties in good health. For the CDR3, the DNA is TGTGCCAGCACCCCCGGGACCCTCCACGAGCAGTACTTC. Protein product: CASTPGTLHEQYF.